A single sample gave rise to the 3 T cell receptor beta chains below, sequenced in a study of monozygotic twins with inflammatory bowel disease. TCRdb re-called the 5' RACE reads; every CDR3 protein appears as one record, without DNA. The sample table sets out about 440,000 distinct CDR3 sequences. Sequencing used blood. Source of these receptors: a human donor with ulcerative colitis or Crohn's disease, or a healthy co-twin of an affected twin (not recorded which).

The rearrangement joins TRBV20-1 to TRBJ2-2; TCRdb reports TRBD2, a call that lacks DNA to check it against. The CDR3 spans 15 residues. Germline values: CDR1 DFQATT, CDR2 SNEGSKA (reference sequence). CDR3 amino acids: CSARVSNSGTGELFF.

V gene TRBV20-1 combines with J gene TRBJ1-4; the TRBD1 assignment by TCRdb is unverifiable without DNA. Germline-derived CDR1 and CDR2 are DFQATT and SNEGSKA (reference sequence). This CDR3 contains 16 residues. The CDR3 loop reads CSARGGQGAFREKLFF.

This chain connects TRBV29-1 to TRBJ1-1. The V gene's germline CDR1 is SQVTM and CDR2 ANQGSEA. The CDR3 spans 11 residues. CDR3 sequence: CSVTGRAEAFF.